This record covers a single T cell receptor beta chain. What it binds is unknown. TCRdb re-called the 5' RACE reads through MiXCR, storing one row per CDR3 protein. Among a few hundred thousand distinct CDR3 sequences, over 11% were seen once, and the ten largest hold 20% to 25%. This sample was taken from a study of T-cell memory formation after mild COVID-19. In the study overall: Largely, the TCR clusters proved donor specific. General study results and limits: Contracting clones from day 15 to 85 had balanced CD4/CD8; later expanders favoured CD4+. Unconfirmed was the SARS-CoV-2 specificity of second-wave clones that peaked on day 37.

This CDR3 is 17 amino acids long. Per the germline V gene, CDR1 is SGDLS and CDR2 is YYNGEE. J lost 0 bases, V lost 0 bases, and 4 bases had no gene match. This receptor was taken from a man between 18 and 35 years old who had mild COVID-19 (a few samples of this study predate the infection). Cell type and time point are not known. Sequencing input: PBMCs or a T cell subset sorted from them (not recorded which). The chain carries TRBV9 and TRBJ2-4; TRBD2 matches 9 bases. DNA of the CDR3: TGTGCCAGCAGCGTAGAAGGCGGGGGGGCAGCCAAAAACATTCAGTACTTC. It codes for CASSVEGGGAAKNIQYF.